This T cell receptor beta chain was captured by sequencing in a study of cytomegalovirus exposure and HLA in healthy donors. Study-wide results and caveats: The only immune exposure information that was available was CMV serostatus. A later analysis linked a missense DCLRE1C variant to TCR beta V- and J-gene trimming.

V lost 5 bases to trimming and J lost 13 bases, with 12 bases between them. The germline CDR1 and CDR2 sequences are SEHNR and FQNEAQ (reference sequence). This CDR3 contains 11 residues. The PCR was carried out with 60 Vbeta primers and 13 Jbeta primers. Libraries were prepared by immunoSEQ multiplex PCR; TCRdb keeps only in-frame clonotypes and omits some of them. The sample records under 200,000 clones, 70% to 90% being singletons. Points on this clone: Its antigen is not known.

The chain couples TRBV7-9 to TRBJ2-1, with no clear D. The source of this sequence is a woman between 25 and 40 years old in good health and CMV-seronegative. Source material: PBMCs. The chain's CDR3 is CASSPSQVQFF. CDR3 nucleotide sequence: TGTGCCAGCAGCCCCAGTCAGGTCCAGTTCTTC.